Below, 9 T cell receptor beta chains from the same sample are listed, as sequenced in a study of cytomegalovirus exposure and HLA in healthy donors (dated by TCRdb to about 2017). The library was built by means of the immunoSEQ multiplex PCR assay. For the multiplex PCR, a mixture combining 60 forward primers for TCR Vbeta segments and 13 reverse primers for TCR Jbeta segments was used. TCRdb limited this immuneACCESS table to in-frame rearrangements with V and J called. A share of clones is missing; checked studies link under half to unresolved V genes, and the rest is unexplained. The table for this sample lists about 98,000 clones; 70% to 80% of them were counted only once. 16% of the sample rests with the top ten. Sequencing was performed on PBMCs. These receptors were collected from a man aged 60-69 years in good health and CMV-seropositive.

The J gene is TRBJ2-7, the V gene TRBV7-9, with D possibly matching TRBD2 (5 bases). This CDR3 has 11 amino acids. V was cut by 8 bases and J by 0 bases, with 5 bases left in between. Germline V lookup: CDR1 SEHNR, CDR2 FQNEAQ (reference sequence). This CDR3 reads CASGGSYEQYF. CDR3 bases: TGTGCCAGCGGAGGCTCCTACGAGCAGTACTTC.

The V and J genes are TRBV15 and TRBJ2-6; 7 bases are shared with TRBD1. With 0 bases clipped from V and 0 bases from J, the junction kept 11 bases outside the gene matches. The CDR3 has 20 residues. Germline V CDR1 and CDR2: LNHNV, YYDKDF (reference sequence). CDR3 residues: CATSRDRRQGVFSGANVLTF. Written as DNA, the CDR3 is TGTGCCACCAGCAGAGATAGGAGGCAGGGGGTATTCTCTGGGGCCAACGTCCTGACTTTC.

V is TRBV6-6 and J is TRBJ1-5; D unresolved. Per the germline V gene, CDR1 is MNHNY and CDR2 is SVGAGI (reference sequence). There are 14 residues in the CDR3. V was shortened by 5 bases and J by 3 bases, with 11 bases between the two germline ends. Here the CDR3 reads CASSTPGANQPQHF. The CDR3 region has the DNA TGTGCCAGCAGTACCCCGGGAGCCAATCAGCCCCAGCATTTT.

This clone is categorized as medium-sized. The chain couples TRBV7-6 to TRBJ2-3; perhaps TRBD1 as D (5 bases). With 5 bases removed from V and 2 bases from J, the gap between germline ends came to 17 bases. The CDR3 runs 16 residues. Germline V CDR1 and CDR2: SGHVS, FNYEAQ. The CDR3 loop is CASSTGTALATDTQYF. The DNA for the CDR3 is TGTGCCAGCAGCACAGGCACGGCCCTGGCCACAGATACGCAGTATTTT.

CDR3 sequence: CASSPNRVKNEKLFF. CDR3 bases: TGCGCCAGCAGCCCCAACAGGGTAAAAAATGAAAAACTGTTTTTT. This chain joins TRBV5-1 and TRBJ1-4, with a possible D match to TRBD1 (6 bases). The ends were cut back, 4 bases at V and 5 bases at J, with 15 bases in the middle. The CDR3 extends over 15 amino acids. Germline V gene sequence: CDR1 SGHRS, CDR2 YFSETQ.

In its sample, this clone was seen once. The chain joins TRBV10-3 to TRBJ2-2; the match to TRBD1 covers 8 bases. The CDR3 consists of 16 residues. After removal of 5 bases from V and 1 base from J, the junction contained 6 bases not matched to a gene. Germline values: CDR1 ENHRY, CDR2 SYGVKD. This chain's CDR3 is CAISTQGVQNTGELFF. The CDR3 region has the DNA TGTGCCATCAGTACACAGGGGGTTCAGAACACCGGGGAGCTGTTTTTT.

The CDR3 sequence is CASSSRVNTEAFF. CDR3 DNA sequence: TGCGCCAGCAGCTCCAGGGTCAACACTGAAGCTTTCTTT. This sequence joins TRBV4-1 and TRBJ1-1; possible D gene TRBD1, 5 bases. Germline V gene data show CDR1 as MGHRA and CDR2 as YSYEKL. V was clipped by 5 bases and J by 2 bases, with 9 bases between them. CDR3 length equals 13 residues.

This clone was counted once. The V call is TRBV25-1, the J call TRBJ2-1; 12 bases match TRBD2. The germline V gene encodes CDR1 MGHDK and CDR2 SYGVNS. The V segment lost 8 bases and the J segment 6 bases; nucleotides outside the gene matches: 5. This CDR3 is 14 amino acids long. This chain's CDR3 is CASALAGGPNEQFF. CDR3 DNA sequence: TGTGCCAGCGCCCTAGCGGGGGGGCCCAATGAGCAGTTCTTC.

The rearrangement joins TRBV5-1 to TRBJ1-2; 8 bases fit TRBD1. Losses at the gene ends were 7 bases for V and 5 bases for J; bases not matched to a gene: 13. The CDR3 runs to 15 residues. Germline V gene data show CDR1 as SGHRS and CDR2 as YFSETQ. The CDR3 sequence: CASCRQPGQEYGYTF. Here the CDR3 DNA reads TGCGCCAGCTGCAGACAACCGGGACAGGAATATGGCTACACCTTC.